These 30 T cell receptor beta chains originate from one sample sequenced in a study of Graves' ophthalmopathy and Graves' hyperthyroidism. RNA transcripts were the template, and TCR beta CDR3 regions were amplified from them. First-round RT-PCR with HTBI primers preceded a second-round multiplex PCR. TCRdb re-analysed the multiplex PCR reads in MiXCR, keeping a single row per CDR3 protein. The top ten clones hold about 1.4% of a sample with fewer than 400,000 distinct CDR3 sequences, about 18% of them seen once. Sequencing used peripheral blood. Every receptor here comes from a woman under 30 with Graves' ophthalmopathy.

This clonotype was recorded many times. The chain joins TRBV5-1 to TRBJ2-4, with a tentative D call TRBD1 (6 bases). Trimming took 4 bases from V and 1 from J, leaving 15 bases between them. The CDR3 sequence is 16 residues long. Germline CDR1 and CDR2: SGHRS and YFSETQ. The CDR3 reads CASSLDRPLAKNIQYF. The CDR3, as DNA: TGCGCCAGCAGCCTCGACAGGCCTCTGGCCAAAAACATTCAGTACTTC.

The V call is TRBV11-2, the J call TRBJ2-5; TRBD2 aligns across 12 bases. V was clipped by 0 bases and J by 2 bases; unmatched bases: 7. The CDR3 covers 18 residues. Germline V gene data show CDR1 as SGHAT and CDR2 as FQNNGV. CDR3 coding DNA: TGTGCCAGCAGCTTAGACCCTAGCGGGAGGGGCGAGCAAGAGACCCAGTACTTC. Protein: CASSLDPSGRGEQETQYF. The complete variable domain, with remaining parts taken from reference TRBV11-2 and TRBJ2-5, reads EAGVAQSPRYKIIEKRQSVAFWCNPISGHATLYWYQQILGQGPKLLIQFQNNGVVDDSQLPKDRFSAERLKGVDSTLKIQPAKLEDSAVYLCASSLDPSGRGEQETQYFGPGTRLLVL.

The gene calls are TRBV11-2 and TRBJ2-7; 16 positions agree with TRBD2. This CDR3 is 17 amino acids long. V was clipped by 2 bases and J by 9 bases; unmatched bases: 10. The germline gives CDR1 SGHAT, CDR2 FQNNGV. CDR3 amino acids: CASSLHSGTSGRAGQYF. DNA for the CDR3: TGTGCCAGCAGCTTACACTCCGGGACTAGCGGGAGGGCGGGGCAGTACTTC.

In its sample, this clonotype was seen many times. The CDR3 here is CSARTPGTGRNIQYF. CDR3 nucleotides: TGCAGTGCTCGAACTCCCGGGACAGGGAGAAACATTCAGTACTTC. The chain uses TRBV20-1 and TRBJ2-4, with 9 bases aligning to TRBD1. The germline gives CDR1 DFQATT, CDR2 SNEGSKA (reference sequence). V gave up 5 bases and J gave up 6 bases; unmatched junction bases: 11. This CDR3 has 15 residues.

This clonotype came up many times. A much larger clone differs from this one at a single base, so this may be a read error. The rearrangement links TRBV28 to TRBJ2-5, with a weak D call TRBD2 (6 bases). Germline V gives CDR1 MDHEN, CDR2 SYDVKM. V was trimmed by 5 bases and J by 4 bases, leaving 17 bases between them. This CDR3 has 15 residues. The CDR3 region has the DNA TGTGCCAGCAGTAACGAGGGGATGGAGGGAGAGACCCAGTACTTC. Translating it yields CASSNEGMEGETQYF.

In its sample, this clonotype was seen many times. The chain joins TRBV19 to TRBJ1-5; 8 nucleotides line up with TRBD1. CDR1 LNHDA and CDR2 SQIVND come from the germline V gene (reference sequence). The CDR3 has 16 amino acids. With V trimmed by 4 bases and J by 7 bases, 12 bases remained unmatched. The CDR3 nucleotides are TGTGCCAGTAGTACCCAAGGAGGGACAGGAGGGCAGCCCCAGCATTTT. Its protein is CASSTQGGTGGQPQHF.

This clonotype was picked up many times. The rearrangement uses TRBV7-2 and TRBJ2-7; D call uncertain. The CDR3 runs 13 residues. From germline, CDR1 is SGHTA and CDR2 FQGNSA. Trimming cost V 8 bases and J 6 bases, with 17 bases left between them. As DNA, the CDR3 is TGTGCCAGCTCTCGGAGCTCCTGGTCCGAGCAGTACTTC. Translation gives CASSRSSWSEQYF.

This clonotype appeared many times. This chain connects TRBV6-1 to TRBJ1-5, with D possibly being TRBD1 (6 bases). The CDR3 covers 16 residues. V dropped 5 bases and J dropped 0 bases, with 14 bases sitting between them. Germline V gene sequence: CDR1 MNHNS, CDR2 SASEGT. The CDR3 nucleotides read TGTGCCAGCAGTCCCCTAGGGGGGATTAGCAATCAGCCCCAGCATTTT. Translated, it gives CASSPLGGISNQPQHF.

This clonotype was counted a few times. The chain combines TRBV6-1 with TRBJ1-1; D gene ambiguous. Deletions cut 6 bases from V and 2 bases from J, with 13 bases between. The CDR3 runs to 14 residues. CDR1 is MNHNS, CDR2 SASEGT, per germline. This chain's CDR3 is CASRLGALNTEAFF. The CDR3 DNA sequence: TGTGCCAGCAGACTTGGAGCACTAAACACTGAAGCTTTCTTT.

This clonotype was seen at least ten times. V gene TRBV28 combines with J gene TRBJ1-5; D is uncertain. Germline lookup yields CDR1 MDHEN and CDR2 SYDVKM. This CDR3 has 12 amino acids. V was trimmed by 2 bases and J by 9 bases, leaving 8 bases between them. CDR3 in DNA: TGTGCCAGCAGTTTAAACCCCGGGCCCCAGCATTTT. Its translation: CASSLNPGPQHF. Based on the CDR3 plus reference TRBV28 and TRBJ1-5, the full variable domain is DVKVTQSSRYLVKRTGEKVFLECVQDMDHENMFWYRQDPGLGLRLIYFSYDVKMKEKGDIPEGYSVSREKKERFSLILESASTNQTSMYLCASSLNPGPQHFGDGTRLSIL.

Many counts were recorded for this clonotype. The V and J genes are TRBV12-3 or TRBV12-4 and TRBJ2-7; the D gene could be TRBD1 or TRBD2 (5 bases each). CDR3 size: 12 residues. Trimming cost V 2 bases and J 7 bases, with 9 bases left between them. The CDR3 here is CASSLTWGEQYF. The CDR3 DNA sequence: TGTGCCAGCAGTTTAACCTGGGGGGAGCAGTACTTC.

At least ten counts were recorded for this clonotype. The chain couples TRBV5-1 to TRBJ2-7; D perhaps matches TRBD1 (5 bases). The CDR3 extends over 13 amino acids. Germline lookup yields CDR1 SGHRS and CDR2 YFSETQ. Deletions cut 3 bases from V and 2 bases from J, with 9 bases between. CDR3 sequence: CASSSTDTYEQYF. Here the CDR3 DNA reads TGCGCCAGCAGCTCGACGGACACCTACGAGCAGTACTTC.

In its sample, this clonotype was seen many times. The chain links TRBV6-1 to TRBJ2-6; D might be TRBD1 or TRBD2, each matching 5 bases. Per the germline V gene, CDR1 is MNHNS and CDR2 is SASEGT. This CDR3 spans 16 amino acids. The V end lost 7 bases, the J end lost 2 bases, and 15 bases lay between the germline ends. As DNA, the CDR3 is TGTGCCAGCATAGGGACCGGGCTACCTGGGGCCAACGTCCTGACTTTC. Amino acids: CASIGTGLPGANVLTF.

This clonotype was seen only a few times. This chain connects TRBV6-1 to TRBJ1-1; 7 bases map to TRBD1. The CDR3 has 12 amino acids. Germline V gene data show CDR1 as MNHNS and CDR2 as SASEGT. Trimming took 6 bases from V and 6 from J; bases not matched to a gene: 4. The CDR3 sequence is CASSTGTAEAFF. As DNA, the CDR3 is TGTGCCAGCAGCACCGGGACAGCTGAAGCTTTCTTT.

There are many counts of this clonotype. The chain links TRBV12-3 or TRBV12-4 to TRBJ1-2, with TRBD1 matching 8 bases. Losses at the gene ends were 5 bases for V and 0 bases for J; bases not matched to a gene: 5. This CDR3 spans 15 amino acids. CDR3 sequence reads: CASSPRQGPNYGYTF. CDR3 nucleotides: TGTGCCAGCAGTCCGAGACAGGGGCCTAACTATGGCTACACCTTC.

This clonotype was detected ten times or more. The J gene is TRBJ2-7, the V gene TRBV6-1; D is perhaps TRBD1 (5 bases). The germline V and J ends were trimmed by 2 bases and 6 bases, with 11 bases remaining between them. The CDR3 is 13 amino acids. Germline assignment: CDR1 MNHNS and CDR2 SASEGT. The DNA for the CDR3 is TGTGCCAGCAGTGAACTACAGGTTAGCGAGCAGTACTTC. Protein sequence: CASSELQVSEQYF.

This clonotype came up many times. The V and J genes are TRBV20-1 and TRBJ2-5, with D perhaps matching TRBD1 or TRBD2 (5 bases each). CDR1 and CDR2 (germline): DFQATT, SNEGSKA (reference sequence). V was cut by 6 bases and J by 5 bases, with 16 bases left in between. The CDR3 runs to 13 residues. In DNA form, the CDR3 reads TGCAGTGCCGACGGGACGTCGGAGGAGACCCAGTACTTC. Translation gives CSADGTSEETQYF.

The gene calls are TRBV12-3 or TRBV12-4 and TRBJ1-1; D perhaps matches TRBD1 (6 bases). The CDR3 totals 13 residues. The V gene lost 6 bases and the J gene lost 5 bases, with 13 bases spanning the gap. Here the CDR3 reads CASRWTAGTEAFF. CDR3 DNA sequence: TGTGCCAGCAGATGGACAGCGGGGACTGAAGCTTTCTTT.

Ten or more counts support this clonotype. J is TRBJ2-4 and V is TRBV12-3 or TRBV12-4; 13 bases align to TRBD2. The CDR3 loop spans 14 amino acids. Trimming at V came to 5 bases and at J to 8 bases, leaving 3 bases not matched to a gene. The CDR3 protein is CASSPGTSGDIQYF. Here the CDR3 DNA reads TGTGCCAGCAGTCCCGGGACTAGCGGGGACATTCAGTACTTC.

This clonotype was counted ten times or more. This sequence joins TRBV19 and TRBJ2-2; a weak D match, TRBD1 (5 bases). V lost 6 bases, J lost 0 bases, and 8 bases lay in between. In germline, CDR1 is LNHDA, CDR2 SQIVND (reference sequence). The CDR3 totals 14 residues. The CDR3 DNA follows: TGTGCCAGTAGAGACAGAACGAACACCGGGGAGCTGTTTTTT. Translating it yields CASRDRTNTGELFF.

Many counts were recorded for this clonotype. J is TRBJ2-5 and V is TRBV7-2; 11 bases fit TRBD1. Per the germline V gene, CDR1 is SGHTA and CDR2 is FQGNSA. This CDR3 comprises 15 residues. V lost 5 bases and J lost 5; bases outside the gene matches: 7. The DNA of the CDR3 is TGTGCCAGCAGCCTGCTTGGGACAGGGGGGGAGACCCAGTACTTC. It specifies CASSLLGTGGETQYF.

This clonotype has only one observation. The chain has TRBV9 and TRBJ1-5; D is undetermined. The CDR3 is 18 residues long. Trimming pared 2 bases from V and 4 bases from J, leaving 22 bases between. CDR1 is SGDLS, CDR2 YYNGEE, per germline. The CDR3 DNA reads TGTGCCAGCAGCGTCCCTCGGACCCTCTTCATGGGTAATCAGCCCCAGCATTTT. Amino acids: CASSVPRTLFMGNQPQHF. The whole variable domain, filled in from reference TRBV9 and TRBJ1-5, reads DSGVTQTPKHLITATGQRVTLRCSPRSGDLSVYWYQQSLDQGLQFLIQYYNGEERAKGNILERFSAQQFPDLHSELNLSSLELGDSALYFCASSVPRTLFMGNQPQHFGDGTRLSIL.

V is TRBV28 and J is TRBJ1-1; D perhaps matches TRBD1 (6 bases). CDR3 length equals 12 residues. The V gene lost 3 bases and the J gene lost 5 bases, with 7 bases spanning the gap. Per the germline V gene, CDR1 is MDHEN and CDR2 is SYDVKM. The CDR3 region is CASSFGQTEAFF. The CDR3 DNA reads as TGTGCCAGCAGTTTCGGACAGACTGAAGCTTTCTTT. Drawing the rest from reference TRBV28 and TRBJ1-1, the complete variable domain is DVKVTQSSRYLVKRTGEKVFLECVQDMDHENMFWYRQDPGLGLRLIYFSYDVKMKEKGDIPEGYSVSREKKERFSLILESASTNQTSMYLCASSFGQTEAFFGQGTRLTVV.

This clonotype has a count of ten or more. J is TRBJ1-1 and V is TRBV2; no clear D gene. Germline CDR1 is SNHLY and CDR2 is FYNNEI. Trimming removed 9 bases from V and 4 bases from J, with 15 bases in between. This CDR3 spans 13 amino acids. The CDR3 loop is CARKEGIVTEAFF. The DNA for the CDR3 is TGTGCCAGGAAGGAGGGCATCGTCACTGAAGCTTTCTTT.

This clonotype was recorded at least ten times. The V gene is TRBV7-2, the J gene TRBJ1-2; D is unclear. V was clipped by 1 base and J by 0 bases, with 9 bases between them. This CDR3 contains 15 residues. From germline, CDR1 is SGHTA and CDR2 FQGNSA. For the CDR3, the DNA is TGTGCCAGCAGCTTAGGAAGGAATTCTAACTATGGCTACACCTTC. Translation: CASSLGRNSNYGYTF.

This clonotype was found many times. The gene calls are TRBV10-3 and TRBJ1-6; D gene ambiguous. Trimming cost V 0 bases and J 8 bases, with 2 bases left between them. Per germline, CDR1 ENHRY and CDR2 SYGVKD. The CDR3 is 12 amino acids. The CDR3: CAISESYSPLHF. The DNA for the CDR3 is TGTGCCATCAGTGAGTCTTATTCACCCCTCCACTTT.

For the CDR3, the DNA is TGTGCCAGCAGCGCAGGGGGGTTGGATAATTCACCCCTCCACTTT. It codes for CASSAGGLDNSPLHF. The chain combines TRBV27 with TRBJ1-6, with TRBD1 identical over 7 bases. CDR1 MNHEY and CDR2 SMNVEV come from the germline V gene (reference sequence). Germline trimming cut 6 bases from V and 5 bases from J; bases unmatched to any gene: 7. CDR3 size: 15 residues.

The chain combines TRBV19 with TRBJ1-1; D may be TRBD1 (5 bases). Between the trimmed V and J ends, which lost 4 bases and 6 bases, there was a span of 12 bases. The CDR3 totals 13 residues. Germline V CDR1 and CDR2: LNHDA, SQIVND (reference sequence). The CDR3 DNA sequence: TGTGCCAGTAGTAACACACGGGGCTCTGAAGCTTTCTTT. The encoded protein is CASSNTRGSEAFF.

The chain combines TRBV9 with TRBJ1-3, with unresolved D. Germline V gene sequence: CDR1 SGDLS, CDR2 YYNGEE. V lost 3 bases, J lost 3 bases, and 10 bases lay in between. The CDR3 runs to 14 residues. DNA of the CDR3: TGTGCCAGCAGCGAGAACAGTTTTGGAAACACCATATATTTT. Its protein is CASSENSFGNTIYF.

This clonotype was counted at least ten times. This sequence joins TRBV6-2 or TRBV6-3 and TRBJ2-5; 8 bases align to TRBD2. V dropped 8 bases and J dropped 4; count of bases not matched to a gene: 15. This CDR3 has 16 amino acids. In germline, CDR1 is MNHEY, CDR2 SVGEGT. The CDR3 loop reads CASGRLAFGVRETQYF. CDR3 nucleotides: TGTGCCAGCGGCCGACTAGCGTTCGGAGTGCGAGAGACCCAGTACTTC.